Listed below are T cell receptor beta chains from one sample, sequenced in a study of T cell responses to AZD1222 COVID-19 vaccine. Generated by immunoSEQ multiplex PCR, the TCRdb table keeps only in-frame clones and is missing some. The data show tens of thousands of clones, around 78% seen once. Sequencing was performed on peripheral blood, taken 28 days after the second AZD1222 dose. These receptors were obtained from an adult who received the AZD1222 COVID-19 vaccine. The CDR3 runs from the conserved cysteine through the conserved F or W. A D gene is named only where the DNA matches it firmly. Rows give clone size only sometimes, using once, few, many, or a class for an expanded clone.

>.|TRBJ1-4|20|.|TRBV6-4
CASSDDHGRRGSATNEKLFF
TGTGCCAGCAGTGACGATCATGGGCGTAGGGGGTCGGCAACTAATGAAAAACTGTTTTTT
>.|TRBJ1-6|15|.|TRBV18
CASSPLTANNSPLHF
TGTGCCAGCTCACCACTGACAGCTAATAATTCACCCCTCCACTTT
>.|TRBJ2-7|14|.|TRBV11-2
CASSLVASSYEQYF
TGTGCCAGCAGCTTAGTGGCCAGCTCCTACGAGCAGTACTTC
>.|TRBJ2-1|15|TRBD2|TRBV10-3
CAISELAEGGNEQFF
TGTGCCATCAGTGAATTAGCGGAGGGAGGGAATGAGCAGTTCTTC
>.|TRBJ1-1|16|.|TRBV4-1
CASSQAERHKDTEAFF
TGCGCCAGCAGCCAAGCCGAACGACATAAGGACACTGAAGCTTTCTTT
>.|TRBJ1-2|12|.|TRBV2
CASSERGNGYTF
TGTGCCAGCAGTGAACGAGGAAATGGCTACACCTTC
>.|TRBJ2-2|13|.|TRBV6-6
CASTLTSTGELFF
TGTGCCAGCACCCTAACTTCAACCGGGGAGCTGTTTTTT
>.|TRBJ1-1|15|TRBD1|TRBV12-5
CASGLRTGRNTEAFF
TGTGCTAGTGGTCTCCGGACAGGGAGGAACACTGAAGCTTTCTTT
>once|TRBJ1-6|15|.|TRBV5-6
CASSLGDFWDPPLHF
TGTGCCAGCAGCTTGGGGGACTTCTGGGATCCACCCCTCCACTTT
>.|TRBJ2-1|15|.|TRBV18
CASSPGAVERNEQFF
TGTGCCAGCTCACCCGGGGCTGTCGAACGGAATGAGCAGTTCTTC
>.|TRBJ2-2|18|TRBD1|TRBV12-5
CASGLGDRGTRGTGELFF
TGTGCTAGTGGTTTGGGGGACAGGGGTACGCGTGGCACCGGGGAGCTGTTTTTT
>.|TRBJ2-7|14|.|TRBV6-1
CASSEWTSGAAQYF
TGTGCCAGCAGTGAATGGACATCGGGGGCGGCGCAGTACTTC
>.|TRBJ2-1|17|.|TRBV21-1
CASSKKSTSGKSGEQFF
TGTGCCAGCAGCAAAAAGTCGACTAGCGGGAAAAGCGGTGAGCAGTTCTTC
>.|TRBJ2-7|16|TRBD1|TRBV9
CASSVLPGQGFYEQYF
TGTGCCAGCAGCGTCCTTCCGGGACAGGGGTTCTACGAGCAGTACTTC
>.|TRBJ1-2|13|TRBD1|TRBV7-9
CASSTRTGSSYTF
TGTGCCAGCAGCACGCGGACAGGGAGTAGCTACACCTTC
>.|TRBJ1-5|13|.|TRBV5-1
CASSLKGGKPQHF
TGCGCCAGCAGCCTTAAAGGCGGAAAGCCCCAGCATTTT
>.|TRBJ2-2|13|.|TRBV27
CASSLVVTGELFF
TGTGCCAGCAGTTTAGTCGTGACCGGGGAGCTGTTTTTT
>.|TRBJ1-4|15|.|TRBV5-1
CASSRMASANEKLFF
TGCGCCAGCAGCCGGATGGCTTCAGCTAATGAAAAACTGTTTTTT
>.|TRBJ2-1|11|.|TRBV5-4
CASSLDGLRFF
TGTGCCAGCAGCTTGGATGGCCTTCGGTTCTTC
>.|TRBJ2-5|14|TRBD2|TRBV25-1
CASSGWGGQETQYF
TGTGCCAGCAGTGGTTGGGGGGGTCAAGAGACCCAGTACTTC
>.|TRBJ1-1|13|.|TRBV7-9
CASSRTDNTEAFF
TGTGCCAGCAGCAGGACCGATAACACTGAAGCTTTCTTT
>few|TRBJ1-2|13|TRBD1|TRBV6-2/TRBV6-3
CASSSTGGHGYTF
TGTGCCAGCAGTTCAACAGGGGGACATGGCTACACCTTC
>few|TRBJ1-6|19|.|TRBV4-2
CASSRDEAGGGRDNSPLHF
TGTGCCAGCAGCCGTGATGAGGCTGGCGGGGGTCGAGATAATTCACCCCTCCACTTT
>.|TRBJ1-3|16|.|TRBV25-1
CASRSYGPLSGNTIYF
TGTGCCAGCAGGTCCTACGGGCCACTCTCTGGAAACACCATATATTTT
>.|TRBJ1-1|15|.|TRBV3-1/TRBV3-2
CASSHVQGLNTEAFF
TGTGCCAGCAGCCATGTCCAGGGGTTGAACACTGAAGCTTTCTTT
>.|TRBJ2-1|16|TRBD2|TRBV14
CASSQERRLAYNEQFF
TGTGCCAGCAGCCAAGAGAGAAGACTAGCTTACAATGAGCAGTTCTTC